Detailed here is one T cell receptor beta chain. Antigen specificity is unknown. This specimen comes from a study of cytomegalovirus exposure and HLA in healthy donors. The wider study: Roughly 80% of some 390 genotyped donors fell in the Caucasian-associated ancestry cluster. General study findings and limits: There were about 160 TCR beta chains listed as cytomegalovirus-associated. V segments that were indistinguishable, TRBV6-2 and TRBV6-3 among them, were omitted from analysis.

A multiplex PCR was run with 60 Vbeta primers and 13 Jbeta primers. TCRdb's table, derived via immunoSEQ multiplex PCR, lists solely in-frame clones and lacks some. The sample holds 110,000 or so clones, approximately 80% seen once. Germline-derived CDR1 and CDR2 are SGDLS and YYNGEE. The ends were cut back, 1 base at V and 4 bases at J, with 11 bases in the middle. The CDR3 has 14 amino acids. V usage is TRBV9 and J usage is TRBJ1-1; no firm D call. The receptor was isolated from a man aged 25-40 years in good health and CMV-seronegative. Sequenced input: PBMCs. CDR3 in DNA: TGTGCCAGCAGCGTAACGTTTCTCGGCACTGAAGCTTTCTTT. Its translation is CASSVTFLGTEAFF.